This passage covers 14 T cell receptor beta chains from one sample sequenced in a study of T-cell memory formation after mild COVID-19. TCRdb reanalysed the 5' RACE reads using MiXCR and keeps one entry per CDR3 protein. Of about 82,000 distinct CDR3 sequences listed, roughly 13% were seen once; the top ten hold more than 35%. Input material: PBMCs or a T cell subset sorted from them (not recorded which). The origin of the receptors is a man aged 18 to 30 who had mild COVID-19 (a few samples of this study predate the infection). Cell type and time point are not known.

This clonotype was counted only a few times. The V gene is TRBV9, the J gene TRBJ1-2; D is undetermined. V lost 7 bases and J lost 5, with 6 bases in between. CDR1 is SGDLS and CDR2 is YYNGEE in the germline V gene. The length of the CDR3 is 10 residues. The chain's CDR3 is CASGGYGYTF. CDR3 coding DNA: TGTGCCAGCGGAGGATATGGCTACACCTTC.

This clonotype was observed many times. This rearrangement joins TRBV29-1 to TRBJ2-1; possibly TRBD1 or TRBD2 for D (6 bases each). This CDR3 has 15 amino acids. Germline V gene lookup returns CDR1 SQVTM and CDR2 ANQGSEA. V lost 5 bases and J lost 0, with 14 bases in between. The CDR3 sequence: CSVNGGSNSYNEQFF. The CDR3 region has the DNA TGCAGCGTTAACGGGGGCTCAAACTCCTACAATGAGCAGTTCTTC.

This sequence joins TRBV13 and TRBJ1-4, with no clear D. The CDR3 is 15 amino acids. Trimming pared 1 base from V and 8 bases from J, leaving 14 bases between. Germline V gene sequence: CDR1 PRHDT, CDR2 FYEKMQ (reference sequence). This chain's CDR3 is CASSLELGRQEKLFF. The CDR3 DNA follows: TGTGCCAGCAGCTTAGAGTTGGGTAGGCAAGAAAAACTGTTTTTT.

This clonotype was seen a handful of times. The chain employs TRBV18 and TRBJ2-7, with 10 positions matching TRBD1. V was clipped by 4 bases and J by 7 bases; unmatched bases: 10. The CDR3 length is 15 residues. Germline V CDR1 and CDR2: KGHSH, LQKENI. CDR3 region: CASSLSGTGVWEQYV. The CDR3 bases are TGTGCCAGCTCACTCTCCGGGACAGGGGTTTGGGAGCAGTACGTC.

Ten or more counts support this clonotype. The chain recombines TRBV12-3 or TRBV12-4 with TRBJ2-1; no clear D. The CDR3 totals 15 residues. V was pared by 3 bases and J by 2 bases, with 11 bases between. The CDR3: CASSFGFGPYNEQFF. CDR3 bases: TGTGCCAGCAGTTTTGGTTTCGGACCCTACAATGAGCAGTTCTTC.

This clonotype is deemed medium-sized. The chain recombines TRBV29-1 with TRBJ2-2; 10 bases match TRBD2. The CDR3 extends over 14 amino acids. Germline CDR1 SQVTM, CDR2 ANQGSEA. V gave up 3 bases and J gave up 3 bases; unmatched junction bases: 1. CDR3 protein: CSVDSGGDTGELFF. The CDR3 nucleotides read TGCAGCGTTGACAGCGGGGGGGACACCGGGGAGCTGTTTTTT.

This chain connects TRBV6-5 to TRBJ2-1, with TRBD2 matching 8 bases. The CDR3 is 17 amino acids. Germline V gene data show CDR1 as MNHEY and CDR2 as SVGAGI. V shed 0 bases, J shed 2 bases, and the junction held 6 bases outside the gene matches. DNA of the CDR3: TGTGCCAGCAGTTACTCGCCCCGGGGGGGCCCCTACAATGAGCAGTTCTTC. Translating gives CASSYSPRGGPYNEQFF.

This clonotype has more than one count but fewer than ten. The gene calls are TRBV15 and TRBJ2-1; 8 nucleotides match TRBD1. The germline CDR1 and CDR2 sequences are LNHNV and YYDKDF (reference sequence). The CDR3 sequence is 14 residues long. V lost 5 bases to trimming and J lost 8 bases; unmatched junction nucleotides: 8. Here the CDR3 DNA reads TGTGCCACCAGCTGGGACAGGCCTCGCCATGAGCAGTTCTTC. Its protein product is CATSWDRPRHEQFF. The variable domain in full, completed from reference TRBV15 and TRBJ2-1, reads DAMVIQNPRYQVTQFGKPVTLSCSQTLNHNVMYWYQQKSSQAPKLLFHYYDKDFNNEADTPDNFQSRRPNTSFCFLDIRSPGLGDTAMYLCATSWDRPRHEQFFGPGTRLTVL.

The chain recombines TRBV11-1 with TRBJ2-1; D not resolved. Trimming removed 3 bases at V and 3 bases at J, with 9 bases between. This CDR3 has 14 residues. Looked up from germline, CDR1 is SGHAT and CDR2 is FQDESV (reference sequence). The CDR3 nucleotides are TGTGCCAGCAGCTTTAGAGGAAACTACAATGAGCAGTTCTTC. Protein: CASSFRGNYNEQFF.

The table lists this clonotype with a few counts. The J gene is TRBJ1-3, the V gene TRBV10-3; tentatively, D is TRBD1 (5 bases). Germline assignment: CDR1 ENHRY and CDR2 SYGVKD. The CDR3 length is 14 residues. The ends were cut back, 10 bases at V and 2 bases at J, with 15 bases in the middle. The CDR3 nucleotides are TGTGCCACCTCCACGGGGGTAGCTGGAAACACCATATATTTT. Translation gives CATSTGVAGNTIYF.

This clonotype was seen a few times. The chain uses TRBV12-3 or TRBV12-4 and TRBJ2-2, with unresolved D. The CDR3 is 13 residues long. Trimming removed 5 bases at V and 2 bases at J, with 6 bases between. This chain's CDR3 is CASSPSNTGELFF. The CDR3 DNA reads as TGTGCCAGCAGTCCAAGCAACACCGGGGAGCTGTTTTTT.

The table lists this clonotype with a few counts. The chain couples TRBV4-1 to TRBJ1-6; D might be TRBD1 (6 bases). Germline V lookup: CDR1 MGHRA, CDR2 YSYEKL. With 4 bases removed from V and 10 bases from J, the gap between germline ends came to 11 bases. This CDR3 spans 13 amino acids. The chain's CDR3 is CASSRQGTSPLHF. For the CDR3, the DNA is TGCGCCAGCAGCCGCCAGGGGACCTCACCCCTCCACTTT.

The chain has TRBV27 and TRBJ2-7, with TRBD2 matching over 14 bases. There are 16 residues in the CDR3. Trimming cost V 3 bases and J 6 bases; bases outside gene matches: 7. Germline V CDR1 and CDR2: MNHEY, SMNVEV (reference sequence). CDR3 loop: CASSLETSGRASEQYF. The CDR3 region has the DNA TGTGCCAGCAGTTTGGAGACTAGCGGGAGGGCTTCCGAGCAGTACTTC.

The V gene is TRBV6-5, the J gene TRBJ1-5, with 7 nucleotides matching TRBD1. The CDR3 spans 13 residues. The trim removed 6 bases at V and 4 bases at J, leaving 3 bases unmatched. Germline CDR1 and CDR2: MNHEY and SVGAGI. The CDR3 DNA follows: TGTGCCAGCAGAGACAGGGCTAATCAGCCCCAGCATTTT. Its translation is CASRDRANQPQHF.